Listed below are T cell receptor beta chains from one sample, sequenced in a study of post-analysis software for immune sequencing data. TCRdb re-called the PCR reads with MiXCR, one entry per CDR3 protein. This table holds a few hundred thousand distinct CDR3 sequences, under 55% found once. The specimen sequenced was blood. These receptors were obtained from a girl aged 5 to 17 with multiple sclerosis. Both conserved end residues are part of each CDR3. Each record gives: J gene, V gene, D gene, clone size, CDR3 DNA, CDR3 protein. D genes are given only for firm matches. Clone size, where shown, is once, few, many, or a class for clones that have expanded.

>TRBJ2-7|TRBV4-2|TRBD2|.
TGTGCCAGCAGCCAGGGGGTGGTGGGAGGGAACCCCTACGAGCAGTACTTC
CASSQGVVGGNPYEQYF
>TRBJ2-2|TRBV29-1|.|.
TGCAGCGTTGACCCCCTCCGGGGTTCGGGGGAGCTGTTTTTT
CSVDPLRGSGELFF
>TRBJ2-7|TRBV29-1|TRBD2|.
TGCAGCGGAAAAAAGCGGGAGCTCGGCGAGCAGTACTTC
CSGKKRELGEQYF
>TRBJ1-4|TRBV15|.|.
TGTGCCACCAGCAGAGAACAACAGGGTCGGAGGCTTAAGGAAAAACTGTTTTTT
CATSREQQGRRLKEKLFF
>TRBJ2-1|TRBV7-8|.|.
TGTGCCAGCAGCCGGGACCGACTCTCCTACAATGAGCAGTTCTTC
CASSRDRLSYNEQFF
>TRBJ2-1|TRBV5-1|.|.
TGCGCCAGCAGCTTGGTAAGGTCGGATCATGAGCAGTTCTTC
CASSLVRSDHEQFF
>TRBJ2-1|TRBV5-1|TRBD2|.
TGCGCCAGCAGCGGCACTAGCGGGAGGGCCTTAAATGAGCAGTTCTTC
CASSGTSGRALNEQFF
>TRBJ1-1|TRBV20-1|.|.
TGCAGTGCTGGGGACTGGAACACTGAAGCTTTCTTT
CSAGDWNTEAFF
>TRBJ2-5|TRBV15|TRBD2|.
TGTGCCACCAGCAGATCACGCAGGGAGGGGACCCAGTACTTC
CATSRSRREGTQYF
>TRBJ2-7|TRBV4-1|TRBD2|few
TGCGCCAGCAGCCACGGGACTAGCGGGCCTTATTCCTACGAGCAGTACTTC
CASSHGTSGPYSYEQYF
>TRBJ2-7|TRBV25-1|.|few
TGTGCCAGCAGTGGACGGGACACCAGCTCCTACGAGCAGTACTTC
CASSGRDTSSYEQYF
>TRBJ2-1|TRBV28|.|.
TGTGCCAGCAGTTGGGACTACAGGGGTAACAATGAGCAGTTCTTC
CASSWDYRGNNEQFF
>TRBJ2-7|TRBV5-1|.|few
TGCGCCAGCAGCTCCAGGGGGGTCCTCTACGAGCAGTACTTC
CASSSRGVLYEQYF
>TRBJ1-1|TRBV20-1|TRBD1|.
TGCAGTGCTAGGACAGGGACGGGGAACACTGAAGCTTTCTTT
CSARTGTGNTEAFF
>TRBJ2-7|TRBV6-6|.|few
TGTGCCAGCAGTTACCCGATGGGGTTACCGACCTACGAGCAGTACTTC
CASSYPMGLPTYEQYF
>TRBJ2-5|TRBV5-1|.|few
TGCGCCAGCAGCTTGGGAGCGGACGTCCAAGAGACCCAGTACTTC
CASSLGADVQETQYF
>TRBJ2-7|TRBV4-1|TRBD2|.
TGCGCCAGCAGCCAGAGCGGGAGGGCCCGCTACGAGCAGTACTTC
CASSQSGRARYEQYF
>TRBJ2-5|TRBV7-9|TRBD2|once
TGTGCCACCAGCTTCCGGGGGGGCACCCAAGAGACCCAGTACTTC
CATSFRGGTQETQYF
>TRBJ2-3|TRBV29-1|TRBD1|.
TGCAGCGGGGGGACAGGCGCCGGAGATACGCAGTATTTT
CSGGTGAGDTQYF
>TRBJ2-2|TRBV7-9|.|.
TGTGCTATCACCGGGGAGCTGTTTTTT
CAITGELFF
>TRBJ2-5|TRBV20-1|TRBD2|few
TGCAGTGCTAGGGCTAGCGGGAGGGCCAGGGAGACCCAGTACTTC
CSARASGRARETQYF
>TRBJ2-1|TRBV27|.|.
TGTGCCAGCAGTCTTCTCGGGGGAGGGGGCGATGAGCAGTTCTTC
CASSLLGGGGDEQFF
>TRBJ2-7|TRBV3-1|TRBD1|.
TGTGCCAGCAGCCAAGTGGGATACAGGGGGCTCTACGAGCAGTACTTC
CASSQVGYRGLYEQYF
>TRBJ2-5|TRBV5-1|TRBD1|.
TGCGCCAGCAGGCCGACAGGGTCACAAGAGACCCAGTACTTC
CASRPTGSQETQYF
>TRBJ2-1|TRBV20-1|.|.
TGCAGTGCTACGGGACAGGGAACTAGCGGGCACAATGAGCAGTTCTTC
CSATGQGTSGHNEQFF
>TRBJ1-4|TRBV20-1|.|.
TGCAGTGCTAACCCGACAGGTTTGGAAGAAAAACTGTTTTTT
CSANPTGLEEKLFF
>TRBJ2-1|TRBV2|.|.
TGTGCCAGCAGTGGCCTTGAGCAGTTCTTC
CASSGLEQFF
>TRBJ1-2|TRBV14|.|.
TGTGCCAGCAGCCAAGAGACCGGCTATGGCTACACCTTC
CASSQETGYGYTF
>TRBJ2-7|TRBV29-1|TRBD1|.
TGCAGCGTTGGTCCCGGGACAGGTTTCCACGAGCAGTACTTC
CSVGPGTGFHEQYF
>TRBJ2-5|TRBV7-9|.|few
TGTGCCAGCAGCTTAGTCGAGGACGGGCAGTACTTC
CASSLVEDGQYF
>TRBJ2-7|TRBV20-1|.|.
TGCAGTGTCGGGGGCGGGGTCTCCTACGAGCAGTACTTC
CSVGGGVSYEQYF
>TRBJ2-1|TRBV4-1|TRBD1|.
TGCGCCAGCAGCCAACCCCGGGACAGGGGGAATGAGCAGTTCTTC
CASSQPRDRGNEQFF
>TRBJ2-1|TRBV7-3|.|.
TGTGCCAGCAGCCCGTCCGGGACAAATTACAATGAGCAGTTCTTC
CASSPSGTNYNEQFF
>TRBJ2-5|TRBV3-1|.|.
TGTGCCAGCAGCCAAGGTCCCTCACCACAGACCCAGTACTTC
CASSQGPSPQTQYF
>TRBJ2-1|TRBV5-1|.|few
TGCGCCAGCAGCTGGCGGACGGGCTCCTACAATGAGCAGTTCTTC
CASSWRTGSYNEQFF
>TRBJ2-5|TRBV20-1|TRBD1|.
TGCAGTGCCGTGGGACAGGGGGGCCAAGAGACCCAGTACTTC
CSAVGQGGQETQYF
>TRBJ2-7|TRBV7-2|.|once
TGTGCCAGCAGCCATCCCGAGGAGTCGGACAGCTCCTACGAGCAGTACTTC
CASSHPEESDSSYEQYF
>TRBJ2-7|TRBV18|TRBD1|few
TGTGCCAGCTCACGGAATGGACAGGGGAGCTCCTACGAGCAGTACTTC
CASSRNGQGSSYEQYF
>TRBJ2-3|TRBV9|.|.
TGTGCCAGCAGCGTAGTGGGCGGGAGCACAGATACGCAGTATTTT
CASSVVGGSTDTQYF
>TRBJ2-7|TRBV29-1|TRBD1|.
TGCAGCGTCGCCTCCGGGACAGGCGTCTACGAGCAGTACTTC
CSVASGTGVYEQYF
>TRBJ1-4|TRBV29-1|.|.
TGCAGCGTCAATAGGGGCGCCGGTAATGAAAAACGGTTTTTT
CSVNRGAGNEKRFF
>TRBJ2-7|TRBV28|TRBD2|.
TGTGCCAGCAGTTTAAGGCTAGCGGGAGTCCGCTCCTACGAGCAGTACTTC
CASSLRLAGVRSYEQYF